The 10 T cell receptor beta chains presented below share a single source sample, sequenced in a study of shared clonotypes between healthy human individuals (dated by TCRdb to 2020 to 2022). The library was generated by the immunoSEQ multiplex PCR assay. TCRdb provides this immuneACCESS table in a form limited to in-frame rearrangements. Some clones are lacking; in checked studies, under half of them reflect an unresolved V gene, and why the rest are absent is not known. Across this sample there are approximately 640,000 clones, with 90% seen only once. The biggest ten clones account for 34% of the sample. The sample consisted of memory CD8+ T cells from PBMCs. The sample's cell subset or site label is to be understood as: CD45RO+ cells pooled with CCR7-negative TemRA cells. Every receptor here comes from a man between 18 and 35 years old in good health. Some clones in this sample may be carry-over from other donors' samples.

V gene TRBV28 combines with J gene TRBJ1-2; TRBD1 matches 7 bases. CDR1 and CDR2 from the germline V gene are MDHEN and SYDVKM. V was pared by 7 bases and J by 4 bases, with 15 bases of the junction left unmatched. The CDR3 runs to 16 residues. The DNA for the CDR3 is TGTGCCAGCAATTTCCGCATCGGGACAGTGGCCTATGGCTACACCTTC. Its protein is CASNFRIGTVAYGYTF.

The genes are TRBV27 and TRBJ2-1, with D possibly being TRBD1 or TRBD2 (5 bases each). Germline V CDR1 and CDR2: MNHEY, SMNVEV (reference sequence). V dropped 5 bases and J dropped 2 bases, with 16 bases sitting between them. This CDR3 is built from 16 residues. CDR3 nucleotides: TGTGCCAGCAGTCCTACGGGACCCTCACCCTACAATGAGCAGTTCTTC. It translates to CASSPTGPSPYNEQFF.

The CDR3 spells CASSLLLRTGDNEQFF. CDR3 coding DNA: TGTGCCAGCAGCTTACTTCTCCGGACAGGGGACAATGAGCAGTTCTTC. The chain is built from TRBV13 and TRBJ2-1, with 9 bases identical to TRBD1. Trimming at V came to 2 bases and at J to 5 bases, leaving 7 bases not matched to a gene. The CDR3 is made up of 16 amino acids. Germline V gene lookup returns CDR1 PRHDT and CDR2 FYEKMQ (reference sequence).

The chain carries TRBV27 and TRBJ2-3; a possible D gene is TRBD1 (5 bases). Per the germline V gene, CDR1 is MNHEY and CDR2 is SMNVEV (reference sequence). V lost 4 bases to trimming and J lost 2 bases, with 16 bases between them. The CDR3 consists of 16 residues. CDR3: CASSSLLHRNTDTQYF. The CDR3 DNA is TGTGCCAGCAGTTCCTTGCTACACAGGAACACAGATACGCAGTATTTT.

The rearrangement uses TRBV2 and TRBJ2-5, with D possibly being TRBD1 (5 bases). The germline V gene has CDR1 SNHLY and CDR2 FYNNEI. This CDR3 has 17 residues. Trimming left V 4 bases short and J 5 bases short, with 23 bases between. Here the CDR3 DNA reads TGTGCCAGCAGTGGGGAAGACAGATTACGGGTAGACGAGACCCAGTACTTC. Translating gives CASSGEDRLRVDETQYF. Drawing the rest from reference TRBV2 and TRBJ2-5, the complete variable domain is EPEVTQTPSHQVTQMGQEVILRCVPISNHLYFYWYRQILGQKVEFLVSFYNNEISEKSEIFDDQFSVERPDGSNFTLKIRSTKLEDSAMYFCASSGEDRLRVDETQYFGPGTRLLVL.

The CDR3 bases are TGTGCCAGCAGTTTAGGCGGGCGGGAGTACAATGAGCAGTTCTTC. It yields the protein CASSLGGREYNEQFF. The gene calls are TRBV28 and TRBJ2-1, with 7 bases aligning to TRBD2. CDR3 size: 15 residues. Germline lookup yields CDR1 MDHEN and CDR2 SYDVKM. J was trimmed by 4 bases and V by 2 bases; bases with no gene match: 5.

The rearrangement uses TRBV28 and TRBJ2-3; 7 bases line up with TRBD2. The V gene end was trimmed by 7 bases and the J gene end by 2 bases; junction bases not matched to a gene: 9. Looked up from germline, CDR1 is MDHEN and CDR2 is SYDVKM. CDR3 length: 15 residues. The CDR3: CASTIERELTDTQYF. CDR3 in DNA: TGTGCCAGCACAATCGAGCGGGAACTCACAGATACGCAGTATTTT.

The chain employs TRBV2 and TRBJ2-5, with a possible D match to TRBD2 (6 bases). Germline V lookup: CDR1 SNHLY, CDR2 FYNNEI. V was pared by 0 bases and J by 5 bases, with 13 bases between. This CDR3 is 15 amino acids long. The CDR3 protein is CASSEAPGVLETQYF. The DNA for the CDR3 is TGTGCCAGCAGTGAAGCTCCGGGAGTATTGGAGACCCAGTACTTC.

The chain employs TRBV10-2 and TRBJ1-4; D ambiguous. CDR1 is WSHSY, CDR2 SAAADI, per germline. The CDR3 runs to 16 residues. Trimming removed 2 bases from V and 8 bases from J, with 18 bases in between. The chain's CDR3 is CASSELGYQESEKLFF. DNA for the CDR3: TGCGCCAGCAGTGAGCTAGGGTATCAAGAGTCAGAAAAACTGTTTTTT.

This chain joins TRBV7-9 and TRBJ2-7; D not certain. Germline V CDR1 and CDR2: SEHNR, FQNEAQ (reference sequence). V gave up 5 bases and J gave up 3 bases, with 17 bases separating them. The CDR3 consists of 15 residues. The CDR3 loop reads CASSPPLGQDYEQYF. The CDR3 DNA reads as TGTGCCAGCAGCCCACCACTCGGGCAAGACTACGAGCAGTACTTC.